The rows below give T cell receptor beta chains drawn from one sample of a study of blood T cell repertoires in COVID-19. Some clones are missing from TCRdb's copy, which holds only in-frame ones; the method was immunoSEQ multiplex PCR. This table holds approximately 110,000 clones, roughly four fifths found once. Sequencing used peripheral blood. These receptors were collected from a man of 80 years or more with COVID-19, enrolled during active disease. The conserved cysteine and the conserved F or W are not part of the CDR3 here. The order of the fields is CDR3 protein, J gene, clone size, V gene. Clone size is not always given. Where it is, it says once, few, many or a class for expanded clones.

ASSRPLGSGSAAGELF TRBJ2-2 . TRBV28
SVVNTEAF TRBJ1-1 . TRBV29-1
ATFSGTYNEQF TRBJ2-1 large TRBV15
ASSWTGYYGYT TRBJ1-2 few TRBV19
ASSVTGVFSNSPLH TRBJ1-6 . TRBV19
ASSLGRGLNEKLF TRBJ1-4 . TRBV27
ASSGWVRGTGELF TRBJ2-2 . TRBV10-1
ASSTGTGVREQY TRBJ2-7 once TRBV28
ASSPLPSRDYLYEQY TRBJ2-7 many TRBV4-1
ASSLVTGRSSYEQY TRBJ2-7 . TRBV7-8